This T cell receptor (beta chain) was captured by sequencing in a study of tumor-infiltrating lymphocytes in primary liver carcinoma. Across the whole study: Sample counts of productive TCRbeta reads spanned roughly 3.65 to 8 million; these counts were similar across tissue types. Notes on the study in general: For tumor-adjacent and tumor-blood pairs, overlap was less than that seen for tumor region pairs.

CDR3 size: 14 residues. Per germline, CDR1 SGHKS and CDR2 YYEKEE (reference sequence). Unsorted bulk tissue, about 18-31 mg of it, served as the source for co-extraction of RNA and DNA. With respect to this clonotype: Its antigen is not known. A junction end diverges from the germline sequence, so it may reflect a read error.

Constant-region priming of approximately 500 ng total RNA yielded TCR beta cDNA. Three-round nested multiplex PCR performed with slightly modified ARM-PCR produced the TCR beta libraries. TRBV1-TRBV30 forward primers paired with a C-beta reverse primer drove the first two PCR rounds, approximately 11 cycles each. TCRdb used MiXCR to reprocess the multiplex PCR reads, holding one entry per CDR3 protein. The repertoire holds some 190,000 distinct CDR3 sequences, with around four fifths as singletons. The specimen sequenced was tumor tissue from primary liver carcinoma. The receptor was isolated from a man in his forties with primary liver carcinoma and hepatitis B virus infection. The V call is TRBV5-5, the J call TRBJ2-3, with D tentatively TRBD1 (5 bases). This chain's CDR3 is CSSTWEQERLTQYF. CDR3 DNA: TGTTCCAGCACCTGGGAACAGGAGAGGTTGACGCAGTATTTT.